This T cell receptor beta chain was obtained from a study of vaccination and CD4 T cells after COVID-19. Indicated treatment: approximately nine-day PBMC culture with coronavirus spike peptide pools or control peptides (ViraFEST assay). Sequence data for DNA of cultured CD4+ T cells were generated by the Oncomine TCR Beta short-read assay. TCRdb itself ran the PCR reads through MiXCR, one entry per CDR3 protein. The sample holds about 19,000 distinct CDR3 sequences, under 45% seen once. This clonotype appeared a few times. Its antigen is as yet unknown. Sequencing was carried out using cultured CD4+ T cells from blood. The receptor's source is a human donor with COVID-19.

CDR3 nucleotide sequence: TGTGCCAGCAGTGGTCCGGGACAGACCACAGATACGCAGTATTTT. This encodes CASSGPGQTTDTQYF. The chain is built from TRBV6-1 and TRBJ2-3, with TRBD1 identical over 7 bases. Germline assignment: CDR1 MNHNS and CDR2 SASEGT. The V segment lost 4 bases and the J segment 2 bases; nucleotides outside the gene matches: 6. The CDR3 runs to 15 residues.